The clone carrying this TCR beta chain was seen only a few times. During active infection, Seattle patients enrolled and were then monitored through disease. In the original workflow: Scientists estimated how many nucleated cells there were by amplifying reference gene primers. The table came from immunoSEQ multiplex PCR; TCRdb's copy has only in-frame clones and leaves some out. D and trimming come from the DNA, and the V and J calls and clone size come from that table. The repertoire includes about 480,000 clones, about 91% of them detected once, and approximately 0.9% sits in the top ten. These data originate in a study of blood T cell repertoires in COVID-19. Study at large: Sites in the United States, Italy and Spain provided acute and convalescent COVID-19 samples. PBMCs, B-cell-depleted T cells, or T cells provided the cDNA or gDNA that made up the material.

The germline V gene has CDR1 SGHVS and CDR2 FQNEAQ. With 6 bases clipped from V and 4 bases from J, the junction kept 6 bases outside the gene matches. This CDR3 region has 16 residues. The source of this sequence is a man younger than 35 with COVID-19, enrolled during active disease. This chain joins TRBV7-8 and TRBJ2-2, with 12 positions matching TRBD1. Sequences were obtained from peripheral blood. CDR3 in amino acids: CASSSGTGGLTGELFF. The DNA of the CDR3 is TGTGCCAGCAGTTCCGGGACAGGGGGCCTCACCGGGGAGCTGTTTTTT.